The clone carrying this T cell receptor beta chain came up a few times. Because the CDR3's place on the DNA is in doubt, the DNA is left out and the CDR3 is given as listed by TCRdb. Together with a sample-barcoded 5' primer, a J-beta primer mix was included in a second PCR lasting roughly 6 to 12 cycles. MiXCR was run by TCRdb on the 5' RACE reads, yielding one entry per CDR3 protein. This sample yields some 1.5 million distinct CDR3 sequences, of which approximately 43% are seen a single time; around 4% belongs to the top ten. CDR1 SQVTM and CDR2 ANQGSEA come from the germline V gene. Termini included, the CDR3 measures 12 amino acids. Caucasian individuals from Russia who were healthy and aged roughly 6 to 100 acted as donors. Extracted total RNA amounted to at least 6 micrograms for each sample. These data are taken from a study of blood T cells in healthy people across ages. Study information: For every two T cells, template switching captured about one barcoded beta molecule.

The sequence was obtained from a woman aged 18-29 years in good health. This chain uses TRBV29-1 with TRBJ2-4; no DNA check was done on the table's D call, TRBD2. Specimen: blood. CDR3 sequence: CSVGEGASVVYF.